These 20 T cell receptor beta chains share one sample of origin, sequenced in a study of cytomegalovirus exposure and HLA in healthy donors. Primers included in the PCR were 60 Vbeta and 13 Jbeta primers. TCRdb keeps only in-frame clones here, not all; method: immunoSEQ multiplex PCR. In the table there are over 55,000 clones, about four fifths of which are singletons. Sequencing used PBMCs. These TCRs come from a young woman in good health and CMV-seronegative.

V usage is TRBV30 and J usage is TRBJ2-7; 10 nucleotides align to TRBD2. Trimming took 2 bases from V and 6 from J; bases not matched to a gene: 10. Germline V gives CDR1 GTSNPN, CDR2 SVGIG (reference sequence). CDR3 length: 15 amino acids. CDR3 residues: CAWSFELAGDGEQYF. CDR3 nucleotide sequence: TGTGCCTGGAGTTTCGAGCTAGCGGGAGACGGCGAGCAGTACTTC. The full variable domain, with the rest looked up from reference TRBV30 and TRBJ2-7, is SQTIHQWPATLVQPVGSPLSLECTVEGTSNPNLYWYRQAAGRGLQLLFYSVGIGQISSEVPQNLSASRPQDRQFILSSKKLLLSDSGFYLCAWSFELAGDGEQYFGPGTRLTVT.

The V call is TRBV5-6, the J call TRBJ2-1; no reliable D call. V gave up 0 bases and J gave up 14 bases, with 9 bases separating them. Germline V lookup: CDR1 SGHDT, CDR2 YYEEEE. The CDR3 is made up of 11 amino acids. CDR3 sequence (DNA): TGTGCCAGCAGCTTGGCCCTAGTGGAGTTCTTC. This gives the protein CASSLALVEFF.

V and J are TRBV2 and TRBJ2-1; 11 bases are shared with TRBD2. Germline values: CDR1 SNHLY, CDR2 FYNNEI. The V and J ends lost 6 bases and 8 bases, in that order; junction bases with no gene match: 12. The CDR3 extends over 16 amino acids. The DNA of the CDR3 is TGTGCCAGCAGGGAGACGGGACTAGCGGAGGTGGATGAGCAGTTCTTC. The encoded protein is CASRETGLAEVDEQFF. The whole variable domain, filled in from reference TRBV2 and TRBJ2-1, reads EPEVTQTPSHQVTQMGQEVILRCVPISNHLYFYWYRQILGQKVEFLVSFYNNEISEKSEIFDDQFSVERPDGSNFTLKIRSTKLEDSAMYFCASRETGLAEVDEQFFGPGTRLTVL.

This clone was detected only a few times. J is TRBJ1-2 and V is TRBV7-2, with 8 positions matching TRBD1. This CDR3 has 14 amino acids. CDR1 and CDR2 (germline): SGHTA, FQGNSA. Trimming removed 5 bases from V and 5 bases from J; junction bases left unmatched: 7. CDR3 sequence: CASSPEQGAYGYTF. The CDR3 DNA reads TGTGCCAGCAGCCCAGAGCAGGGGGCATATGGCTACACCTTC.

This clone was counted once. The CDR3 DNA reads TGCGCCAGCAGCTTGGACAGGGACGGCTTGGAGAACACTGAAGCTTTCTTT. Protein: CASSLDRDGLENTEAFF. The rearrangement links TRBV5-1 to TRBJ1-1; D possibly corresponds to TRBD1 (6 bases). The CDR3 has 17 residues. Germline CDR1 reads SGHRS; CDR2 reads YFSETQ. V gave up 0 bases and J gave up 1 base, with 16 bases separating them.

This chain connects TRBV4-1 to TRBJ2-7; 11 bases line up with TRBD2. Germline loops: CDR1 MGHRA, CDR2 YSYEKL. V lost 4 bases, J lost 0 bases, and 8 bases stayed unmatched. The length of the CDR3 is 17 residues. The CDR3 reads CASSPGRLAGRSYEQYF. The CDR3 nucleotides read TGCGCCAGCAGCCCCGGCCGACTAGCGGGGCGCTCCTACGAGCAGTACTTC.

This clone appeared a single time. The rearrangement joins TRBV2 to TRBJ2-2; 9 bases are shared with TRBD2. This CDR3 spans 17 amino acids. Germline V gives CDR1 SNHLY, CDR2 FYNNEI. V shed 2 bases and J 4 bases; nucleotides not matched to a gene: 8. CDR3 amino acids: CASSELGGRAVTGELFF. The CDR3 DNA is TGTGCCAGCAGTGAACTGGGCGGGAGGGCGGTCACCGGGGAGCTGTTTTTT.

The chain employs TRBV7-6 and TRBJ2-7, with 8 nucleotides matching TRBD2. V was pared by 4 bases and J by 0 bases, with 8 bases of the junction left unmatched. This CDR3 region has 16 residues. The germline V gene has CDR1 SGHVS and CDR2 FNYEAQ. The chain's CDR3 is CASSSLDLAGSYEQYF. As DNA, the CDR3 is TGTGCCAGCAGCTCCCTTGATCTAGCGGGCTCCTACGAGCAGTACTTC.

The chain has TRBV6-5 and TRBJ1-6, with D possibly TRBD1 on 5 matching bases. Germline V CDR1 and CDR2: MNHEY, SVGAGI. V was clipped by 2 bases and J by 13 bases, with 15 bases between them. The CDR3 runs 14 residues. In DNA form, the CDR3 reads TGTGCCAGCAGTTACCGGGGGACGGGGAAGCCCCTCCACTTT. Protein product: CASSYRGTGKPLHF.

J is TRBJ1-1 and V is TRBV28; D ambiguous. Germline V gene lookup returns CDR1 MDHEN and CDR2 SYDVKM. The V gene lost 3 bases and the J gene lost 0 bases, with 11 bases spanning the gap. The CDR3 is made up of 15 amino acids. Written as DNA, the CDR3 is TGTGCCAGCAGTTTCTCCATACAATTGAACACTGAAGCTTTCTTT. This gives the protein CASSFSIQLNTEAFF.

This clone was seen more than once but under ten times. The V gene is TRBV6-6, the J gene TRBJ1-2; D perhaps matches TRBD1 (5 bases). This CDR3 has 12 amino acids. Germline V lookup: CDR1 MNHNY, CDR2 SVGAGI (reference sequence). Trimming stripped 5 bases from V and 7 bases from J, with 11 bases between. The CDR3 is CASSDSSRGYTF. CDR3 DNA sequence: TGTGCCAGCAGTGACAGTAGTCGTGGCTACACCTTC.

The chain employs TRBV9 and TRBJ2-7; 10 bases fit TRBD1. Germline V gene lookup returns CDR1 SGDLS and CDR2 YYNGEE. The CDR3 has 15 residues. J gave up 4 bases and V 0 bases, and 4 bases lay outside the gene matches. CDR3 nucleotide sequence: TGTGCCAGCAGCGTAGAGGGACAGGGGCGATACGAGCAGTACTTC. Its translation: CASSVEGQGRYEQYF. The whole variable domain, remainder taken from reference TRBV9 and TRBJ2-7, is DSGVTQTPKHLITATGQRVTLRCSPRSGDLSVYWYQQSLDQGLQFLIQYYNGEERAKGNILERFSAQQFPDLHSELNLSSLELGDSALYFCASSVEGQGRYEQYFGPGTRLTVT.

This clone was seen just once. DNA for the CDR3: TGTGCCAGCACAGTCATGAACACTGAAGCTTTCTTT. Protein product: CASTVMNTEAFF. The rearrangement joins TRBV28 to TRBJ1-1; D unclear. Germline V gene data show CDR1 as MDHEN and CDR2 as SYDVKM. The CDR3 covers 12 residues. V lost 7 bases and J lost 0, with 6 bases in between.

The CDR3 region is CASSLELPIPNQPQHF. The CDR3 DNA reads as TGCGCCAGCAGCTTGGAACTGCCGATCCCCAATCAGCCCCAGCATTTT. The chain recombines TRBV5-1 with TRBJ1-5; no clear D. From germline, CDR1 is SGHRS and CDR2 YFSETQ. This CDR3 region has 16 residues. V lost 0 bases to trimming and J lost 3 bases, with 13 bases between them.

The V call is TRBV7-2, the J call TRBJ2-7; 7 positions match TRBD2. Per the germline V gene, CDR1 is SGHTA and CDR2 is FQGNSA. This CDR3 is 15 amino acids long. V gave up 1 base and J gave up 3 bases; unmatched junction bases: 6. The CDR3 is CASSLEAGAGYEQYF. The CDR3 nucleotides are TGTGCCAGCAGCTTAGAGGCGGGAGCGGGCTACGAGCAGTACTTC.

The gene calls are TRBV4-1 and TRBJ2-7, with D unclear. Per the germline V gene, CDR1 is MGHRA and CDR2 is YSYEKL. V lost 1 base and J 3 bases, leaving 7 bases between the germline ends. CDR3 size: 13 residues. The CDR3 here is CASSQVNNYEQYF. Written as DNA, the CDR3 is TGCGCCAGCAGCCAAGTGAACAACTACGAGCAGTACTTC.

The rearrangement uses TRBV13 and TRBJ2-5; D remains ambiguous. In germline, CDR1 is PRHDT, CDR2 FYEKMQ (reference sequence). V lost 5 bases to trimming and J lost 2 bases, with 12 bases between them. The CDR3 is made up of 14 amino acids. CDR3 DNA sequence: TGTGCCAGCAGCGCCGGTGGGCTACAAGAGACCCAGTACTTC. It specifies CASSAGGLQETQYF.

The genes are TRBV25-1 and TRBJ2-7; D is unclear. The length of the CDR3 is 15 residues. V was pared by 3 bases and J by 0 bases, with 12 bases between. Germline CDR1 and CDR2: MGHDK and SYGVNS. CDR3 in amino acids: CASSEAQVLSYEQYF. Written as DNA, the CDR3 is TGTGCCAGCAGTGAGGCACAAGTTCTCTCCTACGAGCAGTACTTC.

The rearrangement uses TRBV27 and TRBJ1-2; tentative D call: TRBD1 (6 bases). V was clipped by 6 bases and J by 4 bases, with 15 bases between them. CDR3 size: 14 residues. The germline V gene has CDR1 MNHEY and CDR2 SMNVEV (reference sequence). The DNA for the CDR3 is TGTGCCAGCAGAAACTTACAGGGAACCTATGGCTACACCTTC. Its protein product is CASRNLQGTYGYTF.

The chain carries TRBV5-4 and TRBJ2-2, with D perhaps TRBD2 (6 bases). The CDR3 is made up of 16 amino acids. CDR1 is SGHNT and CDR2 is YYREEE in the germline V gene (reference sequence). The V gene lost 0 bases and the J gene lost 6 bases, with 15 bases spanning the gap. CDR3 DNA: TGTGCCAGCAGCTTGGTGTTACACCGGGGGTCCGGGGAGCTGTTTTTT. This translates into CASSLVLHRGSGELFF.